This T cell receptor beta chain emerged from a study of blood T cell repertoires in COVID-19. Study details: Spain, Italy and the United States supplied samples that represented acute and convalescent COVID-19. Sample material is recorded as cDNA or gDNA derived from T cells, B-cell-depleted T cells, or PBMCs.

CDR1 is GTSNPN and CDR2 is SVGIG in the germline V gene (reference sequence). V trimming: 2 bases; J trimming: 6 bases; junction bases outside the gene matches: 7. This CDR3 comprises 14 residues. Everyone who took part was 18 to 89 years old, and they came from about 25 US areas. A COVID-19 case had been met by exposed participants during the 2 weeks before study entry. The repertoire was sequenced with immunoSEQ multiplex PCR; TCRdb's copy has only in-frame clones and lacks some. Here the sample spans 250,000 to 300,000 clones, roughly four fifths being singletons. The chain uses TRBV30 and TRBJ2-7; 10 nucleotides align to TRBD1. Sequencing was performed on PBMCs or T cells enriched from blood (not recorded which). The sequence came from a man aged 35 to 55 who had been exposed to COVID-19. The CDR3 DNA sequence: TGTGCCTGGAGTTGGGGGGACAGGGGTACCGAGCAGTACTTC. It specifies CAWSWGDRGTEQYF.